Detailed here is one T cell receptor (beta chain). Original processing notes: Scientists estimated how many nucleated cells there were by amplifying reference gene primers. Assay: immunoSEQ multiplex PCR; the TCRdb copy retains only in-frame clones and omits some. For V, J and clone size, that table is used; D and trimming come from the DNA. The sample includes 350,000 to 450,000 clones, just over 90% of them seen just once. V shed 4 bases and J 8 bases; nucleotides not matched to a gene: 14. CDR1 and CDR2 from the germline V gene are SGHVS and FNYEAQ. This CDR3 contains 16 residues. The data were obtained in a study of blood T cell repertoires in COVID-19. As for the study in general: Material from acute and convalescent COVID-19 was sourced from the United States, Italy and Spain.

The study drew participants aged roughly 18 to 89 years from some 25 US areas. Assignments of participants to cohorts depended upon their own reported clinical history. The sequenced sample consisted of PBMCs or T cells enriched from blood (not recorded which). The rearrangement uses TRBV7-6 and TRBJ2-1, with 7 bases identical to TRBD2. This TCR came from a woman in her thirties or forties who had been exposed to COVID-19. The CDR3 sequence: CASSSLRREGLDEQFF. For the CDR3, the DNA is TGTGCCAGCAGCTCCCTCAGAAGGGAGGGCCTAGATGAGCAGTTCTTC.